This T cell receptor (beta chain) was retrieved from a study of graft-versus-host responses after intestinal transplantation. To note about this clone: Its target is not known.

The table came from immunoSEQ multiplex PCR; TCRdb's copy has only in-frame clones and leaves some out. The table lists tens of thousands of clones, about four fifths of them singletons. J was trimmed by 8 bases and V by 2 bases; bases with no gene match: 5. CDR1 is GTSNPN, CDR2 SVGIG, per germline (reference sequence). This CDR3 comprises 14 residues. The chain employs TRBV30 and TRBJ2-1; 11 bases match TRBD2. The source was unstimulated CD8+ T cells sorted from spleen or lymph node cells, collected before transplant. The receptor was derived from a human donor who was the organ donor for an intestinal transplant. The CDR3 DNA is TGTGCCTGGAGTCAGACTAGCGGGGAAGATGAGCAGTTCTTC. The encoded protein is CAWSQTSGEDEQFF.